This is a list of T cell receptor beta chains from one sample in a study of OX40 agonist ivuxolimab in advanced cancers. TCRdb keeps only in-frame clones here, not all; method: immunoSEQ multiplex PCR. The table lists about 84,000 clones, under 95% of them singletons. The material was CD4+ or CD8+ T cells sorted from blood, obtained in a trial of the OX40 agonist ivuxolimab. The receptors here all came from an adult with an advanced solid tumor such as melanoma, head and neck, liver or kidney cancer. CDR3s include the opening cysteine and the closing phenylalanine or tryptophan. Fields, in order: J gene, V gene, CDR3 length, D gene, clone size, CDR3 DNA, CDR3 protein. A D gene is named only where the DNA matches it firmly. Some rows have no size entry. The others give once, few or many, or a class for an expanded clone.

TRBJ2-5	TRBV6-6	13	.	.	TGTGCCAGCAGCCGACAGGAGCAAGAGACCCAGTACTTC	CASSRQEQETQYF
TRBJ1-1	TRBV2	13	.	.	TGTGCCAGCAGTGACCAGGGCAGCACTGAAGCTTTCTTT	CASSDQGSTEAFF
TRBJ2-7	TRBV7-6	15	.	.	TGTGCCAGCAGCTTGGTAGGGACATCAGCCTACGAGCAGTACTTC	CASSLVGTSAYEQYF
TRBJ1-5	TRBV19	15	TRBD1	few	TGTGCCAGTAGTAACTCAGGGGGCGCAAGGCAGCCCCAGCATTTT	CASSNSGGARQPQHF
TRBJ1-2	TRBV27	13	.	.	TGTGCCAGCAGTCGGACCGGCACCTATGGCTACACCTTC	CASSRTGTYGYTF
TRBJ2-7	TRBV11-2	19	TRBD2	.	TGTGCCAGCAGCTTCCTACCGGGGGGTTCCGGGACCCACACCTACGAGCAGTACTTC	CASSFLPGGSGTHTYEQYF
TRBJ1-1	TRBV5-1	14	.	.	TGCGCCAGCAGCTTGGGGGCGCTGAACACTGAAGCTTTCTTT	CASSLGALNTEAFF
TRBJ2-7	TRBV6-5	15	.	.	TGTGCCAGCAGTTACTCCAGGGGAATCGGGTACGAGCAGTACTTC	CASSYSRGIGYEQYF
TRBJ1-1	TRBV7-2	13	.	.	TGTGCCAGCAGCGCGACTGCGAACACTGAAGCTTTCTTT	CASSATANTEAFF
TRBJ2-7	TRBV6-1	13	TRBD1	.	TGTGCCAGCAGTGTGACAGGGCCCTACGAGCAGTACTTC	CASSVTGPYEQYF
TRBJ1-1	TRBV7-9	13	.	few	TGTGCCAGCAGCTCGACAGTGAACACTGAAGCTTTCTTT	CASSSTVNTEAFF
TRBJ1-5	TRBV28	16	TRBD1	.	TGTGCCAGCAGTGGTGGGGCAGGGGGTAGCAATCAGCCCCAGCATTTT	CASSGGAGGSNQPQHF
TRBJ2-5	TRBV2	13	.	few	TGTGCCAGCAGTGAAGATGGTGGGGAGACCCAGTACTTC	CASSEDGGETQYF
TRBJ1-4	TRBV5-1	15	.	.	TGCGCCAGCAGCAACTCCGGGACGGTTAATGAAAAACTGTTTTTT	CASSNSGTVNEKLFF
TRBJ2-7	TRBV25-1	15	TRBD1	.	TGTGCCAGCAGTGAATCGGGGACAGGGTCCGACGAGCAGTACTTC	CASSESGTGSDEQYF
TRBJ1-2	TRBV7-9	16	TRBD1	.	TGTGCCAGCAGCTCATCCCCGGCGGGGACAGGGTATGGCTACACCTTC	CASSSSPAGTGYGYTF
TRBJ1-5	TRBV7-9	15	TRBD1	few	TGTGCCAGCGCTTATCAGGGGGCGCAGGGTCAGCCCCAGCATTTT	CASAYQGAQGQPQHF
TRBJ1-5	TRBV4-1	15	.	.	TGCGCCAGCAGCCAGAATTGGGGAAACAATCAGCCCCAGCATTTT	CASSQNWGNNQPQHF
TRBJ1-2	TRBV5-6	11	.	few	TGTGCCAGCAGCCTTAACTATGGCTACACCTTC	CASSLNYGYTF
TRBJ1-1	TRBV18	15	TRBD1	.	TGTGCCAGCTCACCTATGACAGGGACGAACACTGAAGCTTTCTTT	CASSPMTGTNTEAFF
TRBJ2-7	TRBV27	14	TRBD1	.	TGTGCCAGCAGCCTAGACAGGGCGTTGGGCGAGCAGTACTTC	CASSLDRALGEQYF
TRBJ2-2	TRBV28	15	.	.	TGTGCCAGCAGTTTGGGCCAAATCAACACCGGGGAGCTGTTTTTT	CASSLGQINTGELFF
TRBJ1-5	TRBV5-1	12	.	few	TGCGCCAGCCTCCAGGTCAATCAGCCCCAGCATTTT	CASLQVNQPQHF
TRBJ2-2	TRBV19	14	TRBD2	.	TGTGCCAGTAGTAGTCGCGGGGGGGCCGGGGAGCTGTTTTTT	CASSSRGGAGELFF
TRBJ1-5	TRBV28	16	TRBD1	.	TGTGCCAGCAGGCCAACAGACAGGGGGCGCGATCAGCCCCAGCATTTT	CASRPTDRGRDQPQHF
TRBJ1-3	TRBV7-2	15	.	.	TGTGCCAGCAGCTTAGAGGGCTATATTGGAAACACCATATATTTT	CASSLEGYIGNTIYF
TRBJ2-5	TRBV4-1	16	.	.	TGCGCCAGCAGCCAATCCGGGACTCCGATCGGGGAGACCCAGTACTTC	CASSQSGTPIGETQYF
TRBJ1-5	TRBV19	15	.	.	TGTGCCAGTAGTATTGGCCAGGGCGCCAATCAGCCCCAGCATTTT	CASSIGQGANQPQHF
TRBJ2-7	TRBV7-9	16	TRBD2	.	TGTGCCAGCAGCTTACTTACGACTAGCGGGGGCAACGAGCAGTACTTC	CASSLLTTSGGNEQYF
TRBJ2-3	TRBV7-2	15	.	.	TGTGCCAGCAGCCAGGGGGCGGGGGTGGCAGATACGCAGTATTTT	CASSQGAGVADTQYF
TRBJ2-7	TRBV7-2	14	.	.	TGTGCCAGCAGCTTAGTTTTGGGGGGCTACGAGCAGTACTTC	CASSLVLGGYEQYF
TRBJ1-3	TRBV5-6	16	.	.	TGTGCCAGCAGCTGGACAGCACTCAGGTCTGGAAACACCATATATTTT	CASSWTALRSGNTIYF
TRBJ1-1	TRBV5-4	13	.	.	TGTGCCAGCAGTCTCGCAGGGAACACTGAAGCTTTCTTT	CASSLAGNTEAFF
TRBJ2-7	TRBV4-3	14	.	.	TGCGCCAGCAGCCAACTAATCGGGTTCCGCGAGCAGTACTTC	CASSQLIGFREQYF
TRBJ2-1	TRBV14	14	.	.	TGTGCCAGCAGCCCGGGGACGAGTAGGAATGAGCAGTTCTTC	CASSPGTSRNEQFF
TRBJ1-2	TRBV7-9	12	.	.	TGTGCCAGCAGCACCATGGACGGGAGCTACACCTTC	CASSTMDGSYTF
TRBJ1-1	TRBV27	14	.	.	TGTGCCAGCAGTCCCCCTGGGTCCTGGACTGAAGCTTTCTTT	CASSPPGSWTEAFF
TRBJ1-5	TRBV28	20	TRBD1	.	TGTGCCAGCAGTTCTCGAAATGTAGGGGTAGGGACAGGGGGCAATCAGCCCCAGCATTTT	CASSSRNVGVGTGGNQPQHF
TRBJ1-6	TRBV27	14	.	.	TGTGCCAGCAGCGGAACAGGGTTTAATTCACCCCTCCACTTT	CASSGTGFNSPLHF
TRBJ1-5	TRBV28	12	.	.	TGTGCCAGCAGTTTAGAGACTCAGCCCCAGCATTTT	CASSLETQPQHF
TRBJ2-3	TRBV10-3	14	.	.	TGTGCCATCAGAGAAGGGGTGGGCACAGATACGCAGTATTTT	CAIREGVGTDTQYF
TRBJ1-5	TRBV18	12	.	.	TGTGCCAGCTCAAAACCCAATCAGCCCCAGCATTTT	CASSKPNQPQHF
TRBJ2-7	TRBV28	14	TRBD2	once	TGTGCCAGCAGTTGGTGGCGGGAGGGCCCCGAGCAGTACTTC	CASSWWREGPEQYF
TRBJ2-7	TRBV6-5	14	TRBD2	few	TGTGCCAGCAGTTACCCGGGGGGGGCCTACGAGCAGTACTTC	CASSYPGGAYEQYF
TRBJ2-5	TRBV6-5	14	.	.	TGTGCCAGCAGTTACAGGGAGCTTGGGGAGACCCAGTACTTC	CASSYRELGETQYF